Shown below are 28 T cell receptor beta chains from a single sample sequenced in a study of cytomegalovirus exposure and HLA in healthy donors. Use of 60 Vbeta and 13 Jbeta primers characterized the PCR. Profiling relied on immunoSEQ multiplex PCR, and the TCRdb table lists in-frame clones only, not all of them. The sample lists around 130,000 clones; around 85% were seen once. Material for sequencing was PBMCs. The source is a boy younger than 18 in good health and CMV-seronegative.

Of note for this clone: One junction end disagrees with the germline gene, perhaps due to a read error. The CDR3 DNA is TGTGCCTTGAGTGTAGGTGGGGGCTCGGGAGATACGCAGTATTTT. Its protein product is CALSVGGGSGDTQYF. The J gene is TRBJ2-3, the V gene TRBV30; TRBD1 might be the D (6 bases). The CDR3 is made up of 15 amino acids. Germline loops: CDR1 GTSNPN, CDR2 SVGIG (reference sequence).

CDR3 nucleotides: TGTGCCAGCAGCAAAGTGGTGGAAGGGGATGGGCTAAGCAATCAGCCCCAGCATTTT. Translating gives CASSKVVEGDGLSNQPQHF. The chain uses TRBV21-1 and TRBJ1-5; the tabulated D call, TRBD1, remains unverified against the DNA. TRBV21-1 is a recognized pseudogene. This CDR3 is 19 amino acids long.

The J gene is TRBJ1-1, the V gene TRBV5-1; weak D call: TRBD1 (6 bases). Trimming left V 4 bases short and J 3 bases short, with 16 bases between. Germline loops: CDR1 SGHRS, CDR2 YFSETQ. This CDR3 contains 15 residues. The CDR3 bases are TGCGCCAGCAGCCCAACAGGGTACGGAGACACTGAAGCTTTCTTT. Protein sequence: CASSPTGYGDTEAFF.

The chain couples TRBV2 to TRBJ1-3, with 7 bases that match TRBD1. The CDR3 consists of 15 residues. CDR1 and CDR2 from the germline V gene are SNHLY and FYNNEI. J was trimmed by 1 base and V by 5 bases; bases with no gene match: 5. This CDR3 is CASSTDRASGNTIYF. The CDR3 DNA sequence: TGTGCCAGCAGTACAGACAGGGCATCTGGAAACACCATATATTTT.

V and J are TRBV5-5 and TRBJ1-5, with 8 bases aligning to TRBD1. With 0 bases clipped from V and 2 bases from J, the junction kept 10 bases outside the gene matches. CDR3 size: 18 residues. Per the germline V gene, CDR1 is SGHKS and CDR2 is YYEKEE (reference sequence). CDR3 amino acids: CASSLGEVTGGGNQPQHF. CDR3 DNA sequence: TGTGCCAGCAGCTTGGGCGAAGTTACAGGGGGTGGCAATCAGCCCCAGCATTTT.

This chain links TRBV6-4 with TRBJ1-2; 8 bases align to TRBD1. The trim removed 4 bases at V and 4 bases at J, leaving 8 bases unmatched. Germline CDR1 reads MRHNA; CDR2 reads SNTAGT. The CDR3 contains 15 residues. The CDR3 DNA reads TGTGCCAGCAGTGCCACAGGGGGAATTGTCTATGGCTACACCTTC. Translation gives CASSATGGIVYGYTF.

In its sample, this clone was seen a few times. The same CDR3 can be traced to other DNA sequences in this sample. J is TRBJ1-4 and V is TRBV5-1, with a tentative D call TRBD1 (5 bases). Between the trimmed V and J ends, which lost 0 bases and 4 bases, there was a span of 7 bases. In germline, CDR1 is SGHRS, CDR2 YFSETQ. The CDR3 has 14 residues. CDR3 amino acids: CASSLGQGNEKLFF. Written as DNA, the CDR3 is TGCGCCAGCAGCTTGGGTCAGGGTAATGAAAAACTGTTTTTT.

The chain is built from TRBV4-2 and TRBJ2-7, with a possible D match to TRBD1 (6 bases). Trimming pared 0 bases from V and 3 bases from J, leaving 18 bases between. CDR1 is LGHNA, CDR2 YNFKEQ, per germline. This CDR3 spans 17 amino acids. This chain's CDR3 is CASSQDSDRRNFYEQYF. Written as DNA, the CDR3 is TGTGCCAGCAGCCAAGATTCGGACAGACGAAATTTCTACGAGCAGTACTTC.

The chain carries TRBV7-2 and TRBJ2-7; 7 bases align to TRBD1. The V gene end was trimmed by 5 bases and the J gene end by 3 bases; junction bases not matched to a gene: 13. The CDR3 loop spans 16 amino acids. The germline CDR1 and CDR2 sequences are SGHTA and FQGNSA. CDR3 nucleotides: TGTGCCAGCAGCACCTACTACTACGGGACAGACTACGAGCAGTACTTC. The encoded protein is CASSTYYYGTDYEQYF.

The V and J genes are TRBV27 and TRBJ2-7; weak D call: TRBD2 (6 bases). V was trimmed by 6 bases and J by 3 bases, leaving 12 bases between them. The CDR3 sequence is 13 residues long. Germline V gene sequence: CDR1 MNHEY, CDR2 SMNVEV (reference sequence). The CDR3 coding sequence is TGTGCCAGCAGGGTCACGGGGGACTACGAGCAGTACTTC. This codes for CASRVTGDYEQYF.

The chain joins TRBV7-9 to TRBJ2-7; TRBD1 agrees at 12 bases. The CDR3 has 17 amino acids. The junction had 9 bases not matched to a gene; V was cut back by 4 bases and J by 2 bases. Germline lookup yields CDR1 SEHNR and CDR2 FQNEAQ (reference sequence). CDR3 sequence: CASSSRGGTGGTYEQYF. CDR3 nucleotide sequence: TGTGCCAGCAGCTCTAGAGGGGGGACAGGGGGCACCTACGAGCAGTACTTC.

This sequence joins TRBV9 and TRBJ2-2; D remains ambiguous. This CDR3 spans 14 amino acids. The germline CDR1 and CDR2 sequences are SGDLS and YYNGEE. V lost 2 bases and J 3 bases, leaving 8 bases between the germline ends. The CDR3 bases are TGTGCCAGCAGCGTCTTACAAGACACCGGGGAGCTGTTTTTT. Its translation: CASSVLQDTGELFF.

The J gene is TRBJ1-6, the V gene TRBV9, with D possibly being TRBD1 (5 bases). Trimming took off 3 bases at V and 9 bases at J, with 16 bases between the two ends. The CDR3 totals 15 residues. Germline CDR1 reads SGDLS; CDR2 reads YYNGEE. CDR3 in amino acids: CASSERTAGGSPLHF. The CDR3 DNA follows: TGTGCCAGCAGCGAAAGGACGGCGGGGGGTTCACCCCTCCACTTT.

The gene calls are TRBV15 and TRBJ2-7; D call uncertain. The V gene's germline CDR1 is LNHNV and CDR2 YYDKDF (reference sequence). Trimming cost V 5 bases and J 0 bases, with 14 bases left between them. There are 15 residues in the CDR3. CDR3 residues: CATSSGDTSSYEQYF. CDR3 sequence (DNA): TGTGCCACCAGCTCCGGTGACACATCCTCCTACGAGCAGTACTTC. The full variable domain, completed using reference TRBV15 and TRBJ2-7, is DAMVIQNPRYQVTQFGKPVTLSCSQTLNHNVMYWYQQKSSQAPKLLFHYYDKDFNNEADTPDNFQSRRPNTSFCFLDIRSPGLGDTAMYLCATSSGDTSSYEQYFGPGTRLTVT.

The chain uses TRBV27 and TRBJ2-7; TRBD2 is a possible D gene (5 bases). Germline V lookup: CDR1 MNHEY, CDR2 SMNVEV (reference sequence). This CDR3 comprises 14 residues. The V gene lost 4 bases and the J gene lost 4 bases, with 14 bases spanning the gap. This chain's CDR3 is CASSSLVRAYEQYF. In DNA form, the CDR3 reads TGTGCCAGCAGTTCACTAGTGAGAGCATACGAGCAGTACTTC.

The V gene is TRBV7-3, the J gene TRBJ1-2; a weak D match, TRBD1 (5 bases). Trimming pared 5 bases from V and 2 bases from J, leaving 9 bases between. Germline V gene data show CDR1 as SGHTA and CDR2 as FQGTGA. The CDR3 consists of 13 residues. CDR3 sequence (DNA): TGTGCCAGCAGCGCGGCAGGGAACTATGGCTACACCTTC. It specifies CASSAAGNYGYTF.

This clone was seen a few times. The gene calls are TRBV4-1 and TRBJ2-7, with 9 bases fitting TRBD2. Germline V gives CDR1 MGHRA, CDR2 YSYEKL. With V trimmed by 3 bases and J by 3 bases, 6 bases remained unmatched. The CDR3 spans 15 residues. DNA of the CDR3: TGCGCCAGCAGCCAGGCCGGGACTAGCATCTACGAGCAGTACTTC. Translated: CASSQAGTSIYEQYF.

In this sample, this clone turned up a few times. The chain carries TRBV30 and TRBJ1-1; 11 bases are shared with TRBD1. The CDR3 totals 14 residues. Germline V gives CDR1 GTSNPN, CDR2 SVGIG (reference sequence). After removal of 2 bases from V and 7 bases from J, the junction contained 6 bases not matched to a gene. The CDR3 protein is CAWSKRTGGGEAFF. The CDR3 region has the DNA TGTGCCTGGAGTAAGAGGACAGGGGGCGGTGAAGCTTTCTTT.

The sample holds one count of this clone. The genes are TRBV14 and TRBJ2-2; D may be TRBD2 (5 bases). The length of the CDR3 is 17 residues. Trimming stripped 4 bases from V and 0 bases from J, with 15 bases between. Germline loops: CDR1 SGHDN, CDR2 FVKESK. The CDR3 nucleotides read TGTGCCAGCAGCCTGATCCGGGGAAAAACGAACACCGGGGAGCTGTTTTTT. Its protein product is CASSLIRGKTNTGELFF.

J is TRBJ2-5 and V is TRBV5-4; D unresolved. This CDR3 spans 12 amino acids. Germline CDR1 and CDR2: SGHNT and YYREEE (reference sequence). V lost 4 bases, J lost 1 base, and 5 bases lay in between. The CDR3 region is CASSPSQETQYF. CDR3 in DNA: TGTGCCAGCAGCCCCTCCCAAGAGACCCAGTACTTC.

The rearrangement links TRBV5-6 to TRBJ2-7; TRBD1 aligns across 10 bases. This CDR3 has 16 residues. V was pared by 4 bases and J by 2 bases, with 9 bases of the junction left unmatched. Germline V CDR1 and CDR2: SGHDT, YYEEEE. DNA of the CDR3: TGTGCCAGCAGCATGGAGGGGACAGGGGAAGCCTACGAGCAGTACTTC. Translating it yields CASSMEGTGEAYEQYF.

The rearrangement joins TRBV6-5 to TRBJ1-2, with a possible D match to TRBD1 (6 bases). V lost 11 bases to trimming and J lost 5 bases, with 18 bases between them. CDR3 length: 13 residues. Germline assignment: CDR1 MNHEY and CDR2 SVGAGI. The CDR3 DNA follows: TGTGCCTCCAGTAGGACAGAAGGGTATGGCTACACCTTC. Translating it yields CASSRTEGYGYTF.

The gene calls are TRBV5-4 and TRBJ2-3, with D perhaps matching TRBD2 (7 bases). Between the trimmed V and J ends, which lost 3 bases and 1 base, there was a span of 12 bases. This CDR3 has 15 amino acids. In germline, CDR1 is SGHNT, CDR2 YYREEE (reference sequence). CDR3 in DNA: TGTGCCAGCAGCTCGGGGGGCTGGGGCACAGATACGCAGTATTTT. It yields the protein CASSSGGWGTDTQYF.

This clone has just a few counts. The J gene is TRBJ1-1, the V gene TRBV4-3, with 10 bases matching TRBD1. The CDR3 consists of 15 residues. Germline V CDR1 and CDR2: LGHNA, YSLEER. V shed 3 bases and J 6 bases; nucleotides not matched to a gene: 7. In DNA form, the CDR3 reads TGCGCCAGCAGCCAGCGACGGGGACAGGGGCCTGAAGCTTTCTTT. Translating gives CASSQRRGQGPEAFF.

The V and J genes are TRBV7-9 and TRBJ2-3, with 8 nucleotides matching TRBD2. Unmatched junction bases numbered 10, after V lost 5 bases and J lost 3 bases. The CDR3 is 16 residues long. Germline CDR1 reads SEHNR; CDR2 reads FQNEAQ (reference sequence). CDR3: CASSRGASGHTDTQYF. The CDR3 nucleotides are TGTGCCAGCAGCCGAGGGGCTAGCGGGCATACAGATACGCAGTATTTT.

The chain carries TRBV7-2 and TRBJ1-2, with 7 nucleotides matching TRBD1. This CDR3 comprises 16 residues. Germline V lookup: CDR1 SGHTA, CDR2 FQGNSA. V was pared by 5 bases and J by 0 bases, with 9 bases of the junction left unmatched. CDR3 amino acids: CASSRGQVKANYGYTF. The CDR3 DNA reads TGTGCCAGCAGCCGCGGACAGGTCAAAGCTAACTATGGCTACACCTTC. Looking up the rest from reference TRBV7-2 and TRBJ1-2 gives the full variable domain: GAGVSQSPSNKVTEKGKDVELRCDPISGHTALYWYRQSLGQGLEFLIYFQGNSAPDKSGLPSDRFSAERTGGSVSTLTIQRTQQEDSAVYLCASSRGQVKANYGYTFGSGTRLTVV.

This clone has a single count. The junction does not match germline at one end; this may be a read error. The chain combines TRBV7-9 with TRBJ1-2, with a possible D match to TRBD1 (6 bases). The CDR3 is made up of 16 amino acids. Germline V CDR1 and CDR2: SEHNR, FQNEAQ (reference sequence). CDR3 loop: CASSLAGSQGSGGYPF. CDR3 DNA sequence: TGTGCCAGCAGCTTAGCGGGCTCGCAGGGATCGGGGGGCTACCCCTTC.

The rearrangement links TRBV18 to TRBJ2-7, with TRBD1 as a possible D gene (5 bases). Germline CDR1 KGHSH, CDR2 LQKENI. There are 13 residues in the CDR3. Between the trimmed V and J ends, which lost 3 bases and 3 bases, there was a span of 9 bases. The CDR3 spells CASSPQTDYEQYF. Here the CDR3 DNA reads TGTGCCAGCTCACCCCAGACAGACTACGAGCAGTACTTC.